The 14 T cell receptor beta chains in this list originate from one sample, sequenced in a study of blood T cell repertoires in COVID-19. Method: immunoSEQ multiplex PCR; TCRdb's copy keeps in-frame clones and lacks some. The table has around 340,000 clones, about nine tenths seen once. The specimen was PBMCs or T cells enriched from blood (not recorded which). The receptors stem from a woman between 25 and 40 years old who had been exposed to COVID-19.

The chain carries TRBV6-5 and TRBJ1-2; a weak D match, TRBD1 (5 bases). Deletions cut 3 bases from V and 3 bases from J, with 8 bases between. CDR1 is MNHEY, CDR2 SVGAGI, per germline. The CDR3 is made up of 13 amino acids. The CDR3 DNA reads as TGTGCCAGCAGTTATCCGGGGGACTATGGCTACACCTTC. Its translation is CASSYPGDYGYTF.

This CDR3 reads CASSPTGAVSEQYF. CDR3 nucleotide sequence: TGTGCCAGCAGCCCGACAGGGGCGGTCTCCGAGCAGTACTTC. This chain joins TRBV2 and TRBJ2-7; 8 bases match TRBD1. The germline V gene has CDR1 SNHLY and CDR2 FYNNEI. The CDR3 runs to 14 residues. The V gene end was trimmed by 6 bases and the J gene end by 6 bases; junction bases not matched to a gene: 10.

The V gene is TRBV2, the J gene TRBJ1-4; D is unresolved. CDR3 length equals 13 residues. The germline V gene encodes CDR1 SNHLY and CDR2 FYNNEI. V lost 7 bases to trimming and J lost 5 bases, with 11 bases between them. CDR3 sequence reads: CASKIQTNEKLFF. DNA of the CDR3: TGTGCCAGCAAAATTCAGACAAATGAAAAACTGTTTTTT.

This chain uses TRBV27 with TRBJ1-5, with D possibly being TRBD1 (6 bases). CDR1 and CDR2 from the germline V gene are MNHEY and SMNVEV (reference sequence). The CDR3 totals 18 residues. Trimming removed 2 bases from V and 3 bases from J, with 20 bases in between. The CDR3 DNA is TGTGCCAGCAGTTTAAAGTTGGGCGGACCAGGGGACAATCAGCCCCAGCATTTT. This encodes CASSLKLGGPGDNQPQHF.

The chain recombines TRBV18 with TRBJ1-6; 7 positions agree with TRBD1. Germline-derived CDR1 and CDR2 are KGHSH and LQKENI. Trimming took 6 bases from V and 9 from J; bases not matched to a gene: 11. The CDR3 sequence is 15 residues long. In DNA form, the CDR3 reads TGTGCCAGCTCGCGCTCGGGACAGCCTGGTTCACCCCTCCACTTT. Its translation: CASSRSGQPGSPLHF.

The genes are TRBV28 and TRBJ2-6, with 9 nucleotides matching TRBD1. The V segment lost 8 bases and the J segment 2 bases; nucleotides outside the gene matches: 7. In germline, CDR1 is MDHEN, CDR2 SYDVKM. The CDR3 spans 16 residues. CDR3 sequence (DNA): TGTGCCAGCCGTCCCGGGACAGGGACTGGGGCCAACGTCCTGACTTTC. Its protein product is CASRPGTGTGANVLTF.

The CDR3 loop is CASSPIMGLAGVNEQFF. The CDR3, as DNA: TGTGCCAGCAGCCCCATTATGGGACTAGCGGGAGTGAATGAGCAGTTCTTC. The V call is TRBV7-9, the J call TRBJ2-1, with TRBD2 identical over 14 bases. In germline, CDR1 is SEHNR, CDR2 FQNEAQ (reference sequence). V lost 5 bases and J lost 7; bases outside the gene matches: 10. The CDR3 runs 17 residues. Using reference TRBV7-9 and TRBJ2-1 for the parts outside the CDR3, the full variable domain is DTGVSQNPRHKITKRGQNVTFRCDPISEHNRLYWYRQTLGQGPEFLTYFQNEAQLEKSRLLSDRFSAERPKGSFSTLEIQRTEQGDSAMYLCASSPIMGLAGVNEQFFGPGTRLTVL.

To note about this clone: This CDR3 is also generated by other DNA sequences in the sample. This chain links TRBV28 with TRBJ2-3, with TRBD2 matching 13 bases. CDR1 MDHEN and CDR2 SYDVKM come from the germline V gene. Trimming cost V 6 bases and J 1 base; bases outside gene matches: 1. CDR3 length: 15 amino acids. The CDR3 bases are TGTGCCAGCAGCGGACTAGCGGGAGGCACAGATACGCAGTATTTT. Encoded protein: CASSGLAGGTDTQYF.

The rearrangement links TRBV28 to TRBJ1-5, with D perhaps TRBD1 (6 bases). Germline CDR1 is MDHEN and CDR2 is SYDVKM. There are 17 residues in the CDR3. Trimming took 2 bases from V and 0 from J, leaving 14 bases between them. The CDR3 bases are TGTGCCAGCAGTTTACCCGGACAGATTGATAGCAATCAGCCCCAGCATTTT. Residues: CASSLPGQIDSNQPQHF.

The rearrangement joins TRBV7-2 to TRBJ2-2, with 9 bases matching TRBD2. Germline trimming cut 3 bases from V and 6 bases from J; bases unmatched to any gene: 11. Germline V gene lookup returns CDR1 SGHTA and CDR2 FQGNSA. This CDR3 is 17 amino acids long. CDR3 bases: TGTGCCAGCAGCTTGTCACGTTTGCGGGAGGGTTCCGGGGAGCTGTTTTTT. It yields the protein CASSLSRLREGSGELFF.

This chain joins TRBV7-3 and TRBJ2-3, with TRBD2 identical over 11 bases. The CDR3 is made up of 15 amino acids. Unmatched junction bases numbered 2, after V lost 4 bases and J lost 2 bases. Germline CDR1 and CDR2: SGHTA and FQGTGA. The CDR3 nucleotides read TGTGCCAGCAGCTCGGGACTAGCGGCCACAGATACGCAGTATTTT. Protein product: CASSSGLAATDTQYF.

V is TRBV5-1 and J is TRBJ2-1, with a possible D match to TRBD2 (6 bases). CDR3 length: 14 amino acids. CDR1 is SGHRS and CDR2 is YFSETQ in the germline V gene. V lost 6 bases and J lost 0, with 10 bases in between. This CDR3 reads CASKGRTSYNEQFF. The CDR3 DNA is TGCGCCAGCAAAGGGAGGACCTCCTACAATGAGCAGTTCTTC. Combining the CDR3 with reference TRBV5-1 and TRBJ2-1 gives the whole variable domain KAGVTQTPRYLIKTRGQQVTLSCSPISGHRSVSWYQQTPGQGLQFLFEYFSETQRNKGNFPGRFSGRQFSNSRSEMNVSTLELGDSALYLCASKGRTSYNEQFFGPGTRLTVL.

The chain joins TRBV28 to TRBJ2-1; D not certain. The CDR3 is 14 residues long. The germline CDR1 and CDR2 sequences are MDHEN and SYDVKM. V gave up 3 bases and J gave up 3 bases, with 9 bases separating them. This CDR3 is CASSFLRYYNEQFF. In DNA form, the CDR3 reads TGTGCCAGCAGTTTCCTACGGTACTACAATGAGCAGTTCTTC. Variable domain in full (rest from reference TRBV28 and TRBJ2-1): DVKVTQSSRYLVKRTGEKVFLECVQDMDHENMFWYRQDPGLGLRLIYFSYDVKMKEKGDIPEGYSVSREKKERFSLILESASTNQTSMYLCASSFLRYYNEQFFGPGTRLTVL.

The chain uses TRBV7-3 and TRBJ2-2; maybe TRBD1 (6 bases). The V and J ends lost 7 bases and 2 bases respectively, with 11 bases between them. Germline CDR1 SGHTA, CDR2 FQGTGA. This CDR3 has 14 residues. CDR3 coding DNA: TGTGCCAGCACCAGGGGACCCAACACCGGGGAGCTGTTTTTT. Translation gives CASTRGPNTGELFF. The full variable domain, rest sourced from reference TRBV7-3 and TRBJ2-2, is GAGVSQTPSNKVTEKGKYVELRCDPISGHTALYWYRQSLGQGPEFLIYFQGTGAADDSGLPNDRFFAVRPEGSVSTLKIQRTERGDSAVYLCASTRGPNTGELFFGEGSRLTVL.